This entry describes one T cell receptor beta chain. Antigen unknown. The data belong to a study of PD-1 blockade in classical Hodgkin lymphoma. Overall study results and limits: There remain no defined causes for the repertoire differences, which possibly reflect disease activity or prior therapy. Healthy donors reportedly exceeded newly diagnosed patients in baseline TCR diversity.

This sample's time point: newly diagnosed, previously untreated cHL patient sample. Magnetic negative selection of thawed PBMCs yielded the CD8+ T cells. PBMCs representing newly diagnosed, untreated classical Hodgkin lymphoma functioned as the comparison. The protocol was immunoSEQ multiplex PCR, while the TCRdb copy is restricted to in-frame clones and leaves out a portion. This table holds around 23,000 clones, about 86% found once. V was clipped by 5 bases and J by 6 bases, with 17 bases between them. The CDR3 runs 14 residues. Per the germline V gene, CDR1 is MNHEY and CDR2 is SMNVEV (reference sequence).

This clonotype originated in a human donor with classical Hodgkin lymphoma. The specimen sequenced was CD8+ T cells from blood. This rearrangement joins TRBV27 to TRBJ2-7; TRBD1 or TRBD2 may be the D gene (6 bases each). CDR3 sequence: CASSPGVGGGEQYF. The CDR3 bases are TGTGCCAGCAGTCCAGGGGTTGGGGGAGGCGAGCAGTACTTC.